The 7 T cell receptor beta chains below all came from one sample that was sequenced in a study of molecular identifiers for immune sequencing clone quantification. TCRdb analysed the PCR reads with MiXCR anew, one entry per CDR3 protein. This table has over 600,000 distinct CDR3 sequences, 15% to 20% appearing once. The specimen sequenced was naive CD8+ T cells from blood, with Jurkat cell RNA spiked in. Subset specified: FACS-sorted CD8+CD4-CCR7+CD45RA+ naive T cells. These receptor sequences come from a human donor in good health. Some libraries in this study had Jurkat cell RNA spiked in.

This clonotype was seen repeatedly, ten times or more. V gene TRBV9 combines with J gene TRBJ2-5; the D is unclear. The CDR3 spans 14 residues. Trimming took 0 bases from V and 7 from J, leaving 13 bases between them. The germline gives CDR1 SGDLS, CDR2 YYNGEE. For the CDR3, the DNA is TGTGCCAGCAGCGTAGAGAAGGGCTGGGGGACCCAGTACTTC. It translates to CASSVEKGWGTQYF.

The chain employs TRBV5-8 and TRBJ2-2; 7 bases map to TRBD1. V gave up 6 bases and J gave up 2 bases; unmatched junction bases: 4. This CDR3 is built from 14 residues. Germline V gene sequence: CDR1 SGHTS, CDR2 YDEGEE. DNA for the CDR3: TGTGCCAGCATAAGGGGGCCTAACACCGGGGAGCTGTTTTTT. It codes for CASIRGPNTGELFF.

This clonotype was seen many times. This rearrangement joins TRBV28 to TRBJ2-3; TRBD1 aligns across 7 bases. The J segment lost 2 bases and the V segment lost 2 bases, leaving 10 bases of the junction unmatched. This CDR3 contains 17 residues. Germline values: CDR1 MDHEN, CDR2 SYDVKM. The CDR3 reads CASSLGGRGLDTDTQYF. CDR3 sequence (DNA): TGTGCCAGCAGTTTAGGGGGCAGGGGGTTGGACACAGATACGCAGTATTTT.

There are many counts of this clonotype. The chain combines TRBV6-2 or TRBV6-3 with TRBJ1-1; 7 nucleotides match TRBD1. Germline CDR1 and CDR2: MNHEY and SVGEGT. This CDR3 contains 16 residues. Trimming cost V 4 bases and J 6 bases; bases outside gene matches: 14. As DNA, the CDR3 is TGTGCCAGCAGTTCCTTAGACAGGGCCAGTACTTCTGAAGCTTTCTTT. Translating it yields CASSSLDRASTSEAFF.

This clonotype was seen only a few times. The rearrangement links TRBV4-3 to TRBJ1-1; a weak D match, TRBD1 (5 bases). Germline V lookup: CDR1 LGHNA, CDR2 YSLEER. V was cut by 3 bases and J by 0 bases, with 11 bases left in between. CDR3 length equals 15 residues. The CDR3 region is CASSQYTGLNTEAFF. CDR3 in DNA: TGCGCCAGCAGCCAGTATACGGGGCTGAACACTGAAGCTTTCTTT.

This clonotype was seen many times. The chain employs TRBV28 and TRBJ2-3, with D perhaps TRBD1 or TRBD2 (6 bases each). The CDR3 is 16 residues long. V was shortened by 8 bases and J by 2 bases, with 20 bases between the two germline ends. Germline V gene data show CDR1 as MDHEN and CDR2 as SYDVKM. The CDR3 loop is CASPPPGGGFTDTQYF. In DNA form, the CDR3 reads TGTGCCAGCCCTCCCCCCGGGGGCGGTTTCACAGATACGCAGTATTTT. Using reference TRBV28 and TRBJ2-3 for the parts outside the CDR3, the full variable domain is DVKVTQSSRYLVKRTGEKVFLECVQDMDHENMFWYRQDPGLGLRLIYFSYDVKMKEKGDIPEGYSVSREKKERFSLILESASTNQTSMYLCASPPPGGGFTDTQYFGPGTRLTVL.

Comments on this clonotype: At one end the junction does not follow the germline gene, possibly because of a read error. V usage is TRBV4-3 and J usage is TRBJ2-3, with D possibly called TRBD1 or TRBD2 (5 bases each). This CDR3 is built from 19 residues. In germline, CDR1 is LGHNA, CDR2 YSLEER. In DNA form, the CDR3 reads TGCGCCAGCAGCCAAGACAGGTGGCGGGCCTCAGTGAGCACAGGTACGCAGTATTTT. Translated, it gives CASSQDRWRASVSTGTQYF.